This TCR beta chain was sequenced for a study of T cells after yellow fever vaccination. With respect to this clonotype: Antigen unknown.

CDR1 DFQATT and CDR2 SNEGSKA come from the germline V gene (reference sequence). Trimming pared 0 bases from V and 0 bases from J, leaving 11 bases between. The CDR3 totals 15 residues. The study, taken as a whole, reports: Once the booster was given, most primary-vaccination clones reappeared, at 95% to 97% for CD4 and more than 85% for CD8.

In making TCR cDNA, 5'RACE template switching added a universal primer site and UMIs to it. TCRdb passed the 5' RACE reads through MiXCR, listing each CDR3 protein once. The table lists 350,000 or so distinct CDR3 sequences, roughly 8% of them singletons. This sequence was found in a man between 18 and 29 years old who received the YFV17D yellow fever vaccine. The sample consisted of PBMCs, taken around 45 days after the first yellow fever vaccination. The genes are TRBV20-1 and TRBJ1-1; possible D gene TRBD1, 5 bases. CDR3 sequence: CSAREERTMNTEAFF. The CDR3 DNA sequence: TGCAGTGCTAGAGAGGAGAGGACAATGAACACTGAAGCTTTCTTT.